This T cell receptor beta chain derives from a study of blood T cell repertoires in COVID-19. Whole-study context: Collection of acute and convalescent COVID-19 samples took place in the United States, Italy and Spain. T cells, B-cell-depleted T cells, or PBMCs supplied cDNA or gDNA.

In the original workflow: Amplification from reference gene primers served as the basis for estimated nucleated cell counts. Sequencing was performed with immunoSEQ multiplex PCR; in TCRdb, only in-frame clones are kept and a portion is missing. D and trimming come from the DNA, and the V and J calls and clone size come from that table. This table has about 240,000 clones, around 90% appearing once. CDR3 size: 15 residues. Per germline, CDR1 MDHEN and CDR2 SYDVKM. V lost 5 bases, J lost 0 bases, and 8 bases lay in between. This chain connects TRBV28 to TRBJ2-6; the D gene is possibly TRBD2 (6 bases). Sequencing was performed on peripheral blood. This sequence originates from a man aged 60 to 69 who had recovered from COVID-19. DNA for the CDR3: TGTGCCAGCAGTCGGGGGATCTCTGGGGCCAACGTCCTGACTTTC. It specifies CASSRGISGANVLTF.